The clone carrying this T cell receptor (beta chain) was detected once. Its target is not known. The CDR3 sequence is 15 residues long. Germline CDR1 is MDHEN and CDR2 is SYDVKM. Unmatched junction bases numbered 5, after V lost 1 base and J lost 4 bases. This specimen belongs to a study of T cell responses to AZD1222 COVID-19 vaccine. TCRdb's copy holds only in-frame clones and misses some; the assay was immunoSEQ multiplex PCR. The sample yields about 140,000 clones, around 90% seen once. Study results and limitations: Clonal diversity was possibly underestimated, and white British individuals and females predominated among donors. Just 5 to 7 AZD1222 recipients tested seropositive at baseline. Among vaccine-associated CD4 TCRs, coverage spanned spike, with dominance at 160-218 and 743-854.

The clonotype comes from an adult who received the AZD1222 COVID-19 vaccine. The material sequenced was peripheral blood, taken 28 days after the second AZD1222 dose. The rearrangement uses TRBV28 and TRBJ2-5, with 8 bases fitting TRBD1. In DNA, the CDR3 is TGTGCCAGCAGTTTATCGCGACAGGGGAGAGAGACCCAGTACTTC. This gives the protein CASSLSRQGRETQYF.